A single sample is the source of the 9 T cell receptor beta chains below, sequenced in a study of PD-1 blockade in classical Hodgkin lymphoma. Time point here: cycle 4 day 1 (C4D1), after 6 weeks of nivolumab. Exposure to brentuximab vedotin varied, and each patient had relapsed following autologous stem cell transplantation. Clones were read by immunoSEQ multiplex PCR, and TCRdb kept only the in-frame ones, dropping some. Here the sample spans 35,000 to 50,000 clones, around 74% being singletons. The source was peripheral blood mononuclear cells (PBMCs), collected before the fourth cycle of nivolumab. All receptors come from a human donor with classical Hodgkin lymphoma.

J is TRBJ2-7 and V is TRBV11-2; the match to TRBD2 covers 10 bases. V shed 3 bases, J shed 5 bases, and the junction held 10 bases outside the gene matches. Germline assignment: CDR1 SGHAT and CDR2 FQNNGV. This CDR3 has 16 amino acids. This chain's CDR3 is CASSLSGGASLDEQYF. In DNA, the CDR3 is TGTGCCAGCAGCTTGAGCGGGGGGGCCAGTCTCGACGAGCAGTACTTC.

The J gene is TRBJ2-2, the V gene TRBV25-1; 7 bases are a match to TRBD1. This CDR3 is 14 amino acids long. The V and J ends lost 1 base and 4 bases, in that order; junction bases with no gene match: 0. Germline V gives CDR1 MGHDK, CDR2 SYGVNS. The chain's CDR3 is CASSEWDSTGELFF. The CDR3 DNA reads TGTGCCAGCAGTGAATGGGACAGCACCGGGGAGCTGTTTTTT.

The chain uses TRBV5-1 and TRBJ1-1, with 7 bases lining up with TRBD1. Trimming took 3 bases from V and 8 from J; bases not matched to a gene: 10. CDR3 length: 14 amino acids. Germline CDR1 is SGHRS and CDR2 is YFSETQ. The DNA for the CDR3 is TGCGCCAGCAGCTGGGCGGGGAGACAGGGAGAAGCTTTCTTT. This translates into CASSWAGRQGEAFF.

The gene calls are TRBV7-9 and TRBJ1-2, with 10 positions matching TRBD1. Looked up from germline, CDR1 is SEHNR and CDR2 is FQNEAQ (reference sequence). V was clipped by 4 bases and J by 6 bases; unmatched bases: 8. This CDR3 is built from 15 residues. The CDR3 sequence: CASSSGQGITDGYTF. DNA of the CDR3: TGTGCCAGCAGCTCGGGACAGGGGATCACGGATGGCTACACCTTC.

CDR3 sequence reads: CASSQDLLGGNQPQHF. The CDR3 nucleotides read TGCGCCAGCAGCCAAGATCTGCTGGGGGGAAATCAGCCCCAGCATTTT. The gene calls are TRBV4-3 and TRBJ1-5; possible D gene TRBD1, 5 bases. Germline V gene lookup returns CDR1 LGHNA and CDR2 YSLEER. This CDR3 spans 16 amino acids. Trimming took off 0 bases at V and 4 bases at J, with 13 bases between the two ends.

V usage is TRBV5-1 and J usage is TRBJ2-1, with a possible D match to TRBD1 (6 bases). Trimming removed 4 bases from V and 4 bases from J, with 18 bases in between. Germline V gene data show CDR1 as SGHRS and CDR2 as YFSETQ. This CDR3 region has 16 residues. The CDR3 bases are TGCGCCAGCAGCGTCCCAGGGGAGAGGGTATACAATGAGCAGTTCTTC. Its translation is CASSVPGERVYNEQFF. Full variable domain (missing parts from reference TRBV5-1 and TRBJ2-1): KAGVTQTPRYLIKTRGQQVTLSCSPISGHRSVSWYQQTPGQGLQFLFEYFSETQRNKGNFPGRFSGRQFSNSRSEMNVSTLELGDSALYLCASSVPGERVYNEQFFGPGTRLTVL.

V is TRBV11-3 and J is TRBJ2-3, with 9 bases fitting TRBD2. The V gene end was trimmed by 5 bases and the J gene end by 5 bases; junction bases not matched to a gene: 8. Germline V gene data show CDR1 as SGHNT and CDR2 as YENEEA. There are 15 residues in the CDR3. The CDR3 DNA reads TGTGCCAGCAGCGGTAGCGGGGGTCAAGTAGATACGCAGTATTTT. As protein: CASSGSGGQVDTQYF.

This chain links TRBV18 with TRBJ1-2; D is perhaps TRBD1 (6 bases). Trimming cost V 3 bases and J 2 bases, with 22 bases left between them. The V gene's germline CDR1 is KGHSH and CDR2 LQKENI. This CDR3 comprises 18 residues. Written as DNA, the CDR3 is TGTGCCAGCTCACCCTCGGGGGGCCCGGAAGAGACCAACTATGGCTACACCTTC. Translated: CASSPSGGPEETNYGYTF.

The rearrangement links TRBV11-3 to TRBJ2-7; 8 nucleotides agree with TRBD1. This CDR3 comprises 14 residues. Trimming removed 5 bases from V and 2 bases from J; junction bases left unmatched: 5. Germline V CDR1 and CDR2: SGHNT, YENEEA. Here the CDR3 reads CASSAGDRPYEQYF. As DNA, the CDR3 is TGTGCCAGCAGCGCAGGGGACAGGCCCTACGAGCAGTACTTC.